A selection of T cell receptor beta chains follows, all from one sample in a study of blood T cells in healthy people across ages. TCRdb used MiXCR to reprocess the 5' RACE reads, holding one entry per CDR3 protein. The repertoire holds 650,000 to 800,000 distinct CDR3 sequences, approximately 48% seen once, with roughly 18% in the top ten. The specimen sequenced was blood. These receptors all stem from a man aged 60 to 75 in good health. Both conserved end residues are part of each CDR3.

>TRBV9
CASSVARDSQPIATNEKLFF
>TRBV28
CASSQTLAVGETQYF
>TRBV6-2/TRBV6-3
CASSRGLAGLPYEQYF
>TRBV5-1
CASCLTGGLSSGANVLTF
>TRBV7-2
CASSSDRGGYTF
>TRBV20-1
CSSPAGVTDTQYF
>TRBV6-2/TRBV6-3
CASSFSSPAAFF
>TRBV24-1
CATSDSGRGTGELFF
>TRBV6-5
CASSWTGGRMGEQYF
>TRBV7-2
CASSLVAGDEGQFF
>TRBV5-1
CASSRTGSDEAFF
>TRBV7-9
CAMYLCASSGQGPSTDTQYF
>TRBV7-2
CASSLALGGRRDEQFF
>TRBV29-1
CSVQTGGSTF
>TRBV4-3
CASSAGQGNIQYF
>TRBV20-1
CGSHRGFSTDTQYF
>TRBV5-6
CASSVRQGRRAFF
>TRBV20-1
CSASKRGGFSDTQYF
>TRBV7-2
CASSLNIPRREQFF
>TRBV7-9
CASSPFEVETQYF